This T cell receptor beta chain was retrieved from a study of glioma-infiltrating T cells after dendritic cell vaccination. Overall study findings and caveats: Complete blood and tumor specimen sets were limited to few patients.

Patients had residual fresh-frozen tumor tissue and more than two years of survival data. PBMC were collected before vaccination, two weeks after the third vaccination, and at progression. Amplification used 60 V beta primers and 13 J beta primers. Measured with immunoSEQ multiplex PCR; TCRdb has only the in-frame clones, and not every one. The data contain 65,000 to 80,000 clones, approximately 80% of them seen just once; the ten biggest clones take up 6.5% to 10%. Comments on this clone: Its antigen is not identified.

Germline CDR1 LNHDA, CDR2 SQIVND (reference sequence). The CDR3 has 16 amino acids. Trimming shortened V by 5 bases and J by 1 base, and 15 bases separated the two germline ends. The chain couples TRBV19 to TRBJ1-3; D unresolved. The source of this sequence is a human donor with glioblastoma. This sample comprised blood, obtained before dendritic cell vaccination. CDR3 sequence (DNA): TGTGCCAGTAGTCCAGCCCGACGGGTTTCTGGAAACACCATATATTTT. Translated: CASSPARRVSGNTIYF. Together with reference TRBV19 and TRBJ1-3, the CDR3 gives the full variable domain: DGGITQSPKYLFRKEGQNVTLSCEQNLNHDAMYWYRQDPGQGLRLIYYSQIVNDFQKGDIAEGYSVSREKKESFPLTVTSAQKNPTAFYLCASSPARRVSGNTIYFGEGSWLTVV.